This T cell receptor (beta chain) was sequenced in a study of cytomegalovirus exposure and HLA in healthy donors. The PCR had 60 Vbeta and 13 Jbeta primers. TCRdb keeps only in-frame clones here, not all; method: immunoSEQ multiplex PCR. This sample has about 170,000 clones; just over 75% occur once, and the top ten carry 2% to 2.5%. General study findings and limits: In a later analysis, DRB1 alleles had the most associated TCRs; HLA-C alleles the fewest. Indistinguishable V segments, including TRBV6-2 and TRBV6-3, were excluded.

This clone was seen only a few times. Its antigen is unknown. Germline CDR1 is SGHTS and CDR2 is YDEGEE. The CDR3 is 11 residues long. V lost 6 bases, J lost 6 bases, and 7 bases lay in between. The sample taken for sequencing was PBMCs. This clonotype was sampled from a woman between 25 and 40 years old in good health and CMV-seropositive. The rearrangement joins TRBV5-8 to TRBJ1-5; D gene uncertain. CDR3 sequence (DNA): TGTGCCAGCACCCTTAGTCAGCCCCAGCATTTT. This translates into CASTLSQPQHF. The full variable domain, in which reference TRBV5-8 and TRBJ1-5 provide the parts outside the CDR3, is EAGVTQSPTHLIKTRGQQATLRCSPISGHTSVYWYQQALGLGLQFLLWYDEGEERNRGNFPPRFSGRQFPNYSSELNVNALELEDSALYLCASTLSQPQHFGDGTRLSIL.